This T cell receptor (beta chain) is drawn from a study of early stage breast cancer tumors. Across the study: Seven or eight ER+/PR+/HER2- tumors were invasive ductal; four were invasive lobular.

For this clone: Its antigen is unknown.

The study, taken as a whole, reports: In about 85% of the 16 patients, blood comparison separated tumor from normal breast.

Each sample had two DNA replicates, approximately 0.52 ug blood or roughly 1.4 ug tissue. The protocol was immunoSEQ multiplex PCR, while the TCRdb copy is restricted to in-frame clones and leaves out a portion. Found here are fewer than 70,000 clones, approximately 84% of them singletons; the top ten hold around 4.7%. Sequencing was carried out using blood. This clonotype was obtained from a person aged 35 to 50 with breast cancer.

CDR3 sequence reads: CASTMNRGPNEKLFF. CDR3 bases: TGTGCCAGCACCATGAACAGGGGCCCCAATGAAAAACTGTTTTTT. The V call is TRBV27, the J call TRBJ1-4, with 7 bases that match TRBD1. Trimming took 7 bases from V and 5 from J; bases not matched to a gene: 10. This CDR3 region has 15 residues. Looked up from germline, CDR1 is MNHEY and CDR2 is SMNVEV (reference sequence).